This T cell receptor beta chain was captured by sequencing in a study of T cell changes during pregnancy in multiple sclerosis. Sequencing was performed with immunoSEQ multiplex PCR; in TCRdb, only in-frame clones are kept and a portion is missing. Among about 70,000 clones listed, about 94% were seen once. In germline, CDR1 is SQVTM, CDR2 ANQGSEA. This CDR3 is built from 12 residues. V lost 6 bases, J lost 5 bases, and 13 bases lay in between. This chain joins TRBV29-1 and TRBJ2-5; weak D call: TRBD1 (7 bases). The specimen was peripheral blood, collected in the third trimester of pregnancy. The receptor's source is a female donor with multiple sclerosis, enrolled in a pregnancy study. CDR3 loop: CSVVAGGETQYF. CDR3 coding DNA: TGCAGCGTCGTAGCAGGGGGGGAGACCCAGTACTTC.